This T cell receptor (beta chain) was recovered during a study of cytotoxic CD8 clonotypes in ibrutinib-treated CLL. The overall study: After a median about 13 months on treatment (6 to 36), response samples were drawn. Broader study findings: The clonality went up when patients responded to ibrutinib and dropped back toward baseline at progression. Public clonotypes were uncommon and contracted or stayed stable on treatment.

Between the trimmed V and J ends, which lost 1 base and 0 bases, there was a span of 17 bases. The CDR3 consists of 17 residues. Germline lookup yields CDR1 SGHRS and CDR2 YFSETQ. As to this clone: Its matching antigen is unknown.

TCRdb keeps only in-frame clones here, not all; method: immunoSEQ multiplex PCR. The sample includes roughly 330,000 clones, 60% to 80% of them seen just once. The specimen comprised PBMCs, sampled after 36 months of ibrutinib treatment. The TCR originated in a human donor with chronic lymphocytic leukemia. This chain links TRBV5-1 with TRBJ2-7, with D perhaps TRBD1 (6 bases). The CDR3 bases are TGCGCCAGCAGCTTGTCGGGCAGGGGTTACGTCTCCTACGAGCAGTACTTC. Translated, it gives CASSLSGRGYVSYEQYF.